A selection of T cell receptor beta chains follows, all from one sample in a study of cytomegalovirus exposure and HLA in healthy donors. Profiling relied on immunoSEQ multiplex PCR, and the TCRdb table lists in-frame clones only, not all of them. The table has roughly 200,000 clones, around 85% seen once. Sequencing was carried out using PBMCs. Receptor source: a woman in her 50s in good health and CMV-seronegative. Both conserved end residues are part of each CDR3. Fields, in order: CDR3 DNA, CDR3 protein, J gene, CDR3 length, D gene, clone size, V gene. The D gene is left open where the match is weak. Clone size is given for some rows only: seen once, a few or many times, or a class if the clone is expanded.

cdr3_nt: TGCGCCAGCAGCCAAGAACAGGGGTCACGGTCACCCCTCCACTTT
cdr3_aa: CASSQEQGSRSPLHF
j_call: TRBJ1-6
cdr3_length: 15
d_call: TRBD1
clone_size: once
v_call: TRBV4-1

cdr3_nt: TGTGCCAGTAAGGACAGGGGAACGCAGCCCCAGCATTTT
cdr3_aa: CASKDRGTQPQHF
j_call: TRBJ1-5
cdr3_length: 13
d_call: TRBD1
clone_size: .
v_call: TRBV19

cdr3_nt: TGTGCCAGCAGCTTAGGCGACAGGGGAAATCAGCCCCAGCATTTT
cdr3_aa: CASSLGDRGNQPQHF
j_call: TRBJ1-5
cdr3_length: 15
d_call: TRBD1
clone_size: .
v_call: TRBV7-2

cdr3_nt: TGTGCCAGCAGTGAAGCAGGAGGGTCGCTAGCGGGAAGTGGCTACAATGAGCAGTTCTTC
cdr3_aa: CASSEAGGSLAGSGYNEQFF
j_call: TRBJ2-1
cdr3_length: 20
d_call: TRBD2
clone_size: .
v_call: TRBV6-1

cdr3_nt: TGTGCCAGCAGCTTGGCGGGACTAGCGGGAAAAAATGAGCAGTTCTTC
cdr3_aa: CASSLAGLAGKNEQFF
j_call: TRBJ2-1
cdr3_length: 16
d_call: TRBD2
clone_size: .
v_call: TRBV11-2

cdr3_nt: TGTGCCAGCCGCGGGGCGGGGAATAGCAATCAGCCCCAGCATTTT
cdr3_aa: CASRGAGNSNQPQHF
j_call: TRBJ1-5
cdr3_length: 15
d_call: .
clone_size: .
v_call: TRBV6-5

cdr3_nt: TGTGCCAGCTCACCTACGGGAGGCAATGAGCAGTTCTTC
cdr3_aa: CASSPTGGNEQFF
j_call: TRBJ2-1
cdr3_length: 13
d_call: TRBD2
clone_size: .
v_call: TRBV18

cdr3_nt: TGCGCCAGCAGCCAAGAGGGGACGCGGACAGGGGGCCTCTACGAGCAGTACTTC
cdr3_aa: CASSQEGTRTGGLYEQYF
j_call: TRBJ2-7
cdr3_length: 18
d_call: TRBD1
clone_size: .
v_call: TRBV4-1

cdr3_nt: TGCGCCAGCTCACGACCCGGGACAGAAAAGACCCAGTACTTC
cdr3_aa: CASSRPGTEKTQYF
j_call: TRBJ2-5
cdr3_length: 14
d_call: TRBD1
clone_size: .
v_call: TRBV5-1

cdr3_nt: TGCAGCGTTGATCACAGGGGCACCGGGGAGCTGTTTTTT
cdr3_aa: CSVDHRGTGELFF
j_call: TRBJ2-2
cdr3_length: 13
d_call: TRBD1
clone_size: .
v_call: TRBV29-1

cdr3_nt: TGTGCCAGCAGCTTATGGATGCGGGCCATTCCCACAGATACGCAGTATTTT
cdr3_aa: CASSLWMRAIPTDTQYF
j_call: TRBJ2-3
cdr3_length: 17
d_call: .
clone_size: few
v_call: TRBV7-2

cdr3_nt: TGCAGCGTAACCGACAGGACAACTAATGAAAAACTGTTTTTT
cdr3_aa: CSVTDRTTNEKLFF
j_call: TRBJ1-4
cdr3_length: 14
d_call: .
clone_size: .
v_call: TRBV29-1

cdr3_nt: TGTGCCAGCAGCGCCACAAGGGGACTAGCTCATGAGCAGTTCTTC
cdr3_aa: CASSATRGLAHEQFF
j_call: TRBJ2-1
cdr3_length: 15
d_call: TRBD2
clone_size: .
v_call: TRBV9

cdr3_nt: TGCGCCAGCAGCCGGGTGGCGGGGGCTGTCGCGTACACTGAAGCTTTCTTT
cdr3_aa: CASSRVAGAVAYTEAFF
j_call: TRBJ1-1
cdr3_length: 17
d_call: .
clone_size: .
v_call: TRBV4-3

cdr3_nt: TGTGCCAGCAGTCGGGGACTATATTACGAGCAGTACTTC
cdr3_aa: CASSRGLYYEQYF
j_call: TRBJ2-7
cdr3_length: 13
d_call: TRBD2
clone_size: few
v_call: TRBV6-5

cdr3_nt: TGTGCCAGCTCACCCACCTCGCGGGAGGTTTATACGCAGTATTTT
cdr3_aa: CASSPTSREVYTQYF
j_call: TRBJ2-3
cdr3_length: 15
d_call: TRBD2
clone_size: .
v_call: TRBV18

cdr3_nt: TGTGCCAGTAAAAACGCCGAGAACTATGGCTACACCTTC
cdr3_aa: CASKNAENYGYTF
j_call: TRBJ1-2
cdr3_length: 13
d_call: .
clone_size: .
v_call: TRBV19

cdr3_nt: TGTGCCAGCTCACCTACTTTAGGAGATCAGCCCCAGCATTTT
cdr3_aa: CASSPTLGDQPQHF
j_call: TRBJ1-5
cdr3_length: 14
d_call: .
clone_size: .
v_call: TRBV18

cdr3_nt: TGTGCCAGCACCAGGGGGAGATGGAACACTGAAGCTTTCTTT
cdr3_aa: CASTRGRWNTEAFF
j_call: TRBJ1-1
cdr3_length: 14
d_call: TRBD1
clone_size: .
v_call: TRBV28

cdr3_nt: TGTGCCAGCAGTCCTTCCCTGGCAGGCCACAATCAGCCCCAGCATTTT
cdr3_aa: CASSPSLAGHNQPQHF
j_call: TRBJ1-5
cdr3_length: 16
d_call: .
clone_size: .
v_call: TRBV28

cdr3_nt: TGCGCCAGCAGTTCCTTAGCGGGAGGGCCCGGCGAGCAGTACTTC
cdr3_aa: CASSSLAGGPGEQYF
j_call: TRBJ2-7
cdr3_length: 15
d_call: TRBD2
clone_size: .
v_call: TRBV5-1

cdr3_nt: TGCGCCAGCAGCTTAGTAACGTGGAGACTACGTGACAATGAGCAGTTCTTC
cdr3_aa: CASSLVTWRLRDNEQFF
j_call: TRBJ2-1
cdr3_length: 17
d_call: .
clone_size: .
v_call: TRBV5-1

cdr3_nt: TGTGCCAGCAGCTTAGGTGGAGATGGCCCTGAGCAGTTCTTC
cdr3_aa: CASSLGGDGPEQFF
j_call: TRBJ2-1
cdr3_length: 14
d_call: .
clone_size: .
v_call: TRBV7-2